The T cell receptor (beta chain) described here comes from a study of CD8+ T cells in alopecia areata. General study results and limits: It was less clear whether patients shared TCRs than it was in mice, possibly because of HLA.

Lesional scalp tissue (obtained by punch biopsy) and peripheral blood were collected from alopecia areata patients. Investigators isolated RNA and reverse transcribed it into cDNA to act as the sequencing template. Using immunoSEQ multiplex PCR, the repertoire was profiled, and TCRdb retains in-frame clones only, with some absent. The sample lists approximately 11,000 clones; around 59% were seen once. This clone was observed once. Its cognate antigen is unknown. V was trimmed by 8 bases and J by 10 bases, leaving 12 bases between them. The germline gives CDR1 LGHNT, CDR2 FRNRAP. The length of the CDR3 is 12 residues.

The chain recombines TRBV12-5 with TRBJ1-6; maybe TRBD1 (5 bases). The sequencing here drew on skin, taken at week 0. This sequence was found in a human donor with alopecia areata. Here the CDR3 DNA reads TGTGCTAGTCAACGGGACCGGTCACCCCTCCACTTT. It is translated as CASQRDRSPLHF.